This T cell receptor beta chain came from a study of blood T cell repertoires in COVID-19. The overall study: COVID-19 samples from acute and convalescent phases originated in the United States, Italy and Spain. From T cells, B-cell-depleted T cells, or PBMCs came the material, which was cDNA or gDNA.

Clones were read by immunoSEQ multiplex PCR, and TCRdb kept only the in-frame ones, dropping some. This table has some 250,000 clones, 70% to 75% appearing once. The CDR3 covers 14 residues. V was shortened by 0 bases and J by 5 bases, with 10 bases between the two germline ends. Germline CDR1 LNHNV, CDR2 YYDKDF (reference sequence). V is TRBV15 and J is TRBJ1-2; D not certain. The clonotype originates from a woman over 75 with acute or convalescent COVID-19. The sample consisted of peripheral blood. CDR3 nucleotides: TGTGCCACCAGCAGAGATTCGGGTGGGTATGGCTACACCTTC. Its protein is CATSRDSGGYGYTF. Drawing the rest from reference TRBV15 and TRBJ1-2, the complete variable domain is DAMVIQNPRYQVTQFGKPVTLSCSQTLNHNVMYWYQQKSSQAPKLLFHYYDKDFNNEADTPDNFQSRRPNTSFCFLDIRSPGLGDTAMYLCATSRDSGGYGYTFGSGTRLTVV.